This is a list of T cell receptor beta chains from one sample in a study of T-cell reconstitution after alpha-beta-depleted transplantation in children. Via MiXCR, TCRdb re-called the PCR reads, giving one row per CDR3 protein. The repertoire includes 200,000 to 250,000 distinct CDR3 sequences, about 24% of them detected once, and about 5% sits in the top ten. This specimen consisted of PBMCs, mostly from graft donor cells, obtained 360 days after TCRalphabeta/CD19-depleted stem cell transplant. Every receptor here comes from a female patient under 10 years old who had a stem cell transplant for congenital amegakaryocytic thrombocytopenia, so the T cells may come from the graft donor. The CDR3 runs from the conserved cysteine through the conserved F or W. Each record gives: V gene, CDR3 protein.

TRBV7-9 | CASHMAGALHTGELFF
TRBV11-1 | CASSFPGGQRSSYNEQFF
TRBV28 | CASLTSSGANVLTF
TRBV18 | CASSPPGAGYNEQFF
TRBV5-1 | CASSLFSDSGNTIYF
TRBV15 | CATSKAGSGNEQFF
TRBV4-2 | CASSDNSVPSRWGYEQYF
TRBV6-1 | CASRVLPGLAWIEQYF
TRBV29-1 | CSADDRGRPAFF
TRBV3-1 | CASSQAYRNQETQYF
TRBV20-1 | CSASYAAAKFSTDTQYF
TRBV11-3 | CASSSNTELYSNQPQHF
TRBV28 | CASSTTRTGYNQPQNF
TRBV10-3 | CATLAGSYEQYF
TRBV12-3/TRBV12-4 | CASSLGTSYEQYF
TRBV3-1 | CVSSQVALTSGRDNEQFF
TRBV24-1 | CATSDPGIADTQYF
TRBV20-1 | CSGPDSGRADTQYF
TRBV7-6 | CASSPRRGQTEGLYEQYF
TRBV24-1 | CATSDRGAFDNEQFF
TRBV10-3 | CAISESFTQGYNEQFF
TRBV12-3/TRBV12-4 | CASSLGLAGGRSYEQYF
TRBV7-8 | CASSRRSLGPTGELFF
TRBV6-7 | CASSPRAGGGNEQFF
TRBV20-1 | CSASLDSTYEQYF